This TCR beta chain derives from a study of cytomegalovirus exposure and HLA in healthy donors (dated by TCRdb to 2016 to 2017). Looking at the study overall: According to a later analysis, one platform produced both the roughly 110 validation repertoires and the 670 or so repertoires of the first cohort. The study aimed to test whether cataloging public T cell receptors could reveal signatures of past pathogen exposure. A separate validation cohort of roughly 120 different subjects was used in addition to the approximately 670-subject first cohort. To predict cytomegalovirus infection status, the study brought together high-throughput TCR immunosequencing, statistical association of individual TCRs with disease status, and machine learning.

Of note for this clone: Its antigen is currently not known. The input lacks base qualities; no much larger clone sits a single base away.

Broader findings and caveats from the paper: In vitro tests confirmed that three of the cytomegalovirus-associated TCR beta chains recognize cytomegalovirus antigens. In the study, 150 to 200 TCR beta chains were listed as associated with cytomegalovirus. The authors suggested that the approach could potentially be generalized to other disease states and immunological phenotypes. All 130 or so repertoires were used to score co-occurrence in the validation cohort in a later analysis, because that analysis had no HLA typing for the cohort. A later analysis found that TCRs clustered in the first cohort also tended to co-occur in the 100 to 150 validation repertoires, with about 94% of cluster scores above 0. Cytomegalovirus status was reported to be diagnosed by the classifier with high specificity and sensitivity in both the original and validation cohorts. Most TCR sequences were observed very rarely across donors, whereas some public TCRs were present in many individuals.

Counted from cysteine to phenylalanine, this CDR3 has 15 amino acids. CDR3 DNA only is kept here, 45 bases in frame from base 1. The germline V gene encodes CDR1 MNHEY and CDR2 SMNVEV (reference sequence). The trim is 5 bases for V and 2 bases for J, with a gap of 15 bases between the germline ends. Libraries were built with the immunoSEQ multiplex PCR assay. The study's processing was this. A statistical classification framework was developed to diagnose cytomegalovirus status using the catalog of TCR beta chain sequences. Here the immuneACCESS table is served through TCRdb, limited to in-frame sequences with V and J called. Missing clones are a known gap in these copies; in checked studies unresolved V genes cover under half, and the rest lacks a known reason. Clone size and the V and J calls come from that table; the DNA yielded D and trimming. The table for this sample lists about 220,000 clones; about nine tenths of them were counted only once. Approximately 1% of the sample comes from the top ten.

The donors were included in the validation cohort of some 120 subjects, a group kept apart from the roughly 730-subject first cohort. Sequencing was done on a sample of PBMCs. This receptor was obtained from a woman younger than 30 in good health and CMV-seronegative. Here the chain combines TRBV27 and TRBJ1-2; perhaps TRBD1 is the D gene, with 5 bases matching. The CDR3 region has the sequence CASSPRQYLNYGYTF. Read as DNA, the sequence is TGTGCCAGCAGTCCTAGACAGTACTTGAACTATGGCTACACCTTC.